The 21 T cell receptor beta chains below come from one sample, sequenced in a study of blood T cell repertoires in COVID-19. Sequenced by immunoSEQ multiplex PCR; TCRdb stores in-frame clones only, minus some. This sample has hundreds of thousands of clones, with nearly 90% found just once. The sequenced sample consisted of PBMCs or T cells enriched from blood (not recorded which). The receptors stem from a woman in her twenties or thirties with acute COVID-19.

CDR3 sequence (DNA): TGTGCCAGCAGTTATGGGCGGGGGCGGTACAATGAGCAGTTCTTC. The encoded protein is CASSYGRGRYNEQFF. V is TRBV6-5 and J is TRBJ2-1, with D possibly matching TRBD2 (7 bases). CDR3 length equals 15 residues. CDR1 is MNHEY, CDR2 SVGAGI, per germline. V gave up 3 bases and J gave up 4 bases, with 13 bases separating them.

The genes are TRBV6-5 and TRBJ2-1; the match to TRBD1 covers 9 bases. The CDR3 is 13 amino acids. The V gene end was trimmed by 6 bases and the J gene end by 6 bases; junction bases not matched to a gene: 3. Germline V lookup: CDR1 MNHEY, CDR2 SVGAGI. The CDR3 protein is CASRIQGANEQFF. The CDR3 region has the DNA TGTGCCAGCAGAATACAGGGGGCCAATGAGCAGTTCTTC.

The chain combines TRBV30 with TRBJ2-1, with 9 bases lining up with TRBD1. The CDR3 extends over 13 amino acids. Germline CDR1 GTSNPN, CDR2 SVGIG (reference sequence). V shed 2 bases, J shed 7 bases, and the junction held 3 bases outside the gene matches. CDR3 in DNA: TGTGCCTGGAGTAGGGACAGGGCGAATGAGCAGTTCTTC. Translating gives CAWSRDRANEQFF.

This chain uses TRBV9 with TRBJ2-2; TRBD2 is a possible D gene (6 bases). CDR1 and CDR2 (germline): SGDLS, YYNGEE. The V and J ends lost 3 bases and 2 bases respectively, with 14 bases between them. The CDR3 contains 16 residues. DNA for the CDR3: TGTGCCAGCAGCGCCCAGGGCGGGGCTAACACCGGGGAGCTGTTTTTT. Residues: CASSAQGGANTGELFF.

This clone was counted once. The chain links TRBV11-2 to TRBJ2-1; 7 bases are shared with TRBD1. Germline V CDR1 and CDR2: SGHAT, FQNNGV. The CDR3 consists of 17 residues. After removal of 3 bases from V and 2 bases from J, the junction contained 10 bases not matched to a gene. The CDR3 nucleotides are TGTGCCAGCAGCTTGAGGAAGCCCGGACAGGCCTACAATGAGCAGTTCTTC. Translation: CASSLRKPGQAYNEQFF.

This CDR3 is CASSEGRNYGYTF. CDR3 nucleotide sequence: TGTGCCAGCAGTGAAGGCAGGAACTATGGCTACACCTTC. The chain carries TRBV2 and TRBJ1-2; D gene unclear. The CDR3 consists of 13 residues. From germline, CDR1 is SNHLY and CDR2 FYNNEI. Trimming left V 1 base short and J 2 bases short, with 5 bases between.

The chain couples TRBV4-3 to TRBJ1-2; D ambiguous. This CDR3 spans 15 amino acids. V was cut by 0 bases and J by 7 bases, with 15 bases left in between. CDR1 is LGHNA, CDR2 YSLEER, per germline. For the CDR3, the DNA is TGCGCCAGCAGCCAAGATCTTGGCGCTTGGGCTGGCTACACCTTC. Translating it yields CASSQDLGAWAGYTF.

This rearrangement joins TRBV27 to TRBJ1-4; D call uncertain. Looked up from germline, CDR1 is MNHEY and CDR2 is SMNVEV (reference sequence). This CDR3 comprises 13 residues. The germline V and J ends were trimmed by 1 base and 4 bases, with 4 bases remaining between them. The CDR3 nucleotides read TGTGCCAGCAGTTTATACATTAATGAAAAACTGTTTTTT. As protein: CASSLYINEKLFF.

The gene calls are TRBV4-1 and TRBJ2-1; TRBD2 aligns across 9 bases. V shed 2 bases and J 3 bases; nucleotides not matched to a gene: 5. Looked up from germline, CDR1 is MGHRA and CDR2 is YSYEKL. This CDR3 has 16 amino acids. The CDR3 spells CASSQLAGIIYNEQFF. For the CDR3, the DNA is TGCGCCAGCAGCCAACTAGCGGGGATCATCTACAATGAGCAGTTCTTC.

This chain uses TRBV10-3 with TRBJ1-2; weak D call: TRBD1 (6 bases). Germline CDR1 reads ENHRY; CDR2 reads SYGVKD. CDR3 size: 14 residues. The germline V and J ends were trimmed by 6 bases and 1 base, with 12 bases remaining between them. DNA of the CDR3: TGTGCCATCAGCCAGGGGCACCTTAACTATGGCTACACCTTC. Protein sequence: CAISQGHLNYGYTF.

This chain connects TRBV2 to TRBJ2-5, with D tentatively TRBD1 (5 bases). The CDR3 consists of 17 residues. Trimming left V 4 bases short and J 5 bases short, with 23 bases between. Germline CDR1 SNHLY, CDR2 FYNNEI. The CDR3 nucleotides are TGTGCCAGCAGTGGCGTTTGGGCCAGGGTTACGTCTGAGACCCAGTACTTC. This translates into CASSGVWARVTSETQYF.

This rearrangement joins TRBV3-1 (or the pseudogene TRBV3-2) to TRBJ1-1; weak D call: TRBD1 (5 bases). Trimming stripped 4 bases from V and 2 bases from J, with 11 bases between. The germline V gene has CDR1 LGHDT and CDR2 YNNKEL (reference sequence). CDR3 length: 14 amino acids. The CDR3 nucleotides are TGTGCCAGCAGCCCCCGGGGGGGAAACACTGAAGCTTTCTTT. Encoded protein: CASSPRGGNTEAFF.

The J gene is TRBJ2-2, the V gene TRBV23-1; 12 bases are shared with TRBD1. TRBV23-1 is assigned to the ORF class and has an uncertain function. Trimming cost V 0 bases and J 4 bases; bases outside gene matches: 15. The CDR3 covers 21 residues. The CDR3 coding sequence is TGCGCCAGCAGTCAATCGCCGGGACAGGGGGCTTCGGAAGGGTGCACCGGGGAGCTGTTTTTT. It encodes CASSQSPGQGASEGCTGELFF.

The V and J genes are TRBV7-2 and TRBJ1-2; D remains unclear. This CDR3 region has 14 residues. V was pared by 0 bases and J by 5 bases, with 10 bases between. The germline V gene encodes CDR1 SGHTA and CDR2 FQGNSA. The CDR3 DNA sequence: TGTGCCAGCAGCTTAGCGCCAGAGACTTATGGCTACACCTTC. Residues: CASSLAPETYGYTF.

The chain employs TRBV11-3 and TRBJ1-6, with D perhaps matching TRBD1 (6 bases). CDR3 length: 14 residues. The germline CDR1 and CDR2 sequences are SGHNT and YENEEA. V shed 1 base and J shed 7 bases, with 8 bases lying between them. CDR3 in amino acids: CASSLGTANSPLHF. The CDR3 DNA reads as TGTGCCAGCAGCTTAGGGACAGCCAATTCACCCCTCCACTTT.

This clone was observed once. This chain links TRBV5-6 with TRBJ1-1; D remains ambiguous. There are 11 residues in the CDR3. Trimming took 4 bases from V and 7 from J, leaving 8 bases between them. From germline, CDR1 is SGHDT and CDR2 YYEEEE. The CDR3, as DNA: TGTGCCAGCAGCATATCGCGTGAAGCTTTCTTT. Translating it yields CASSISREAFF.

The V call is TRBV7-9, the J call TRBJ1-2; D may be TRBD1 (5 bases). V lost 5 bases and J lost 6, with 22 bases in between. Germline V gene sequence: CDR1 SEHNR, CDR2 FQNEAQ (reference sequence). The CDR3 is made up of 16 amino acids. CDR3 residues: CASSRAVNRQIHGYTF. CDR3 nucleotide sequence: TGTGCCAGCAGCCGCGCCGTCAATCGACAGATTCATGGCTACACCTTC. The full variable domain, with the rest looked up from reference TRBV7-9 and TRBJ1-2, is DTGVSQNPRHKITKRGQNVTFRCDPISEHNRLYWYRQTLGQGPEFLTYFQNEAQLEKSRLLSDRFSAERPKGSFSTLEIQRTEQGDSAMYLCASSRAVNRQIHGYTFGSGTRLTVV.

This rearrangement joins TRBV7-6 to TRBJ2-7; D remains unclear. Germline V lookup: CDR1 SGHVS, CDR2 FNYEAQ. The CDR3 totals 13 residues. V was trimmed by 5 bases and J by 4 bases, leaving 12 bases between them. In DNA form, the CDR3 reads TGTGCCAGCAGCGCACTCATAACTTACGAGCAGTACTTC. As protein: CASSALITYEQYF.

This clone occurred once. CDR3 loop: CASSRTGMNTEAFF. CDR3 DNA: TGTGCCAGTAGTAGGACAGGCATGAACACTGAAGCTTTCTTT. This chain uses TRBV19 with TRBJ1-1; 7 bases align to TRBD1. V was clipped by 4 bases and J by 0 bases; unmatched bases: 2. Per the germline V gene, CDR1 is LNHDA and CDR2 is SQIVND (reference sequence). CDR3 length: 14 amino acids.

This chain links TRBV27 with TRBJ2-7; 10 bases fit TRBD1. The CDR3 loop spans 15 amino acids. Losses at the gene ends were 4 bases for V and 5 bases for J; bases not matched to a gene: 8. In germline, CDR1 is MNHEY, CDR2 SMNVEV (reference sequence). CDR3 sequence (DNA): TGTGCCAGCAGTTCTCCGGGACAGGGGTTGCACGAGCAGTACTTC. Its translation is CASSSPGQGLHEQYF.

The rearrangement uses TRBV6-5 and TRBJ2-7; D might be TRBD1 (6 bases). V shed 0 bases and J shed 4 bases, with 16 bases lying between them. CDR1 is MNHEY, CDR2 SVGAGI, per germline. The CDR3 sequence is 16 residues long. DNA for the CDR3: TGTGCCAGCAGTTACTCGTTTAGGACAGCCTCTTACGAGCAGTACTTC. Its translation: CASSYSFRTASYEQYF.